These 19 T cell receptor beta chains were sequenced from one sample in a study of T-cell memory formation after mild COVID-19 (dated by TCRdb to the early 2020s). The library was made by 5' RACE. Sequencing instrument: Illumina NovaSeq 6000. TCRdb trimmed the raw reads at Q25, called clones with MiXCR and kept productive beta chains. Each entry merges the rows of one CDR3 protein and shows their most common DNA and genes. Present in this sample are approximately 210,000 distinct CDR3 sequences, 27% of which were seen just once. Over 9.5% of the sample comes from the top ten. Source material: PBMCs or a T cell subset sorted from them (not recorded which). Every receptor here comes from an adult woman who had mild COVID-19 (a few samples of this study predate the infection). The sample titles of this study are shuffled in the database, so cell type and time point are left out; the donor was told from shared clones.

This chain joins TRBV20-1 and TRBJ2-7; D ambiguous. The germline gives CDR1 DFQATT, CDR2 SNEGSKA (reference sequence). The CDR3 length is 13 residues. V gave up 1 base and J gave up 0 bases, with 7 bases separating them. CDR3 in amino acids: CSARVSASYEQYF. In DNA form, the CDR3 reads TGCAGTGCTAGAGTATCCGCCTCCTACGAGCAGTACTTC.

This rearrangement joins TRBV7-3 to TRBJ2-5; TRBD2 is a possible D gene (7 bases). The germline gives CDR1 SGHTA, CDR2 FQGTGA. The V end lost 5 bases, the J end lost 1 base, and 17 bases lay between the germline ends. The CDR3 runs to 16 residues. CDR3 residues: CASSVEGGGPQETQYF. The CDR3 bases are TGTGCCAGCAGCGTCGAAGGGGGGGGGCCCCAAGAGACCCAGTACTTC.

V and J are TRBV4-1 and TRBJ1-1; 7 nucleotides line up with TRBD1. The CDR3 runs to 16 residues. Unmatched junction bases numbered 6, after V lost 2 bases and J lost 0 bases. Germline V gene lookup returns CDR1 MGHRA and CDR2 YSYEKL. Written as DNA, the CDR3 is TGCGCCAGCAGCCAACTATACAGGGGCATGAACACTGAAGCTTTCTTT. Translated, it gives CASSQLYRGMNTEAFF.

In its sample, this clonotype was seen a few times. This chain connects TRBV30 to TRBJ1-1; D is perhaps TRBD1 (5 bases). This CDR3 is built from 14 residues. Trimming took 4 bases from V and 1 from J, leaving 13 bases between them. Germline V lookup: CDR1 GTSNPN, CDR2 SVGIG (reference sequence). Here the CDR3 reads CAWTPGRWNTEAFF. The CDR3 bases are TGTGCCTGGACTCCGGGACGGTGGAACACTGAAGCTTTCTTT. Looking up the rest from reference TRBV30 and TRBJ1-1 gives the full variable domain: SQTIHQWPATLVQPVGSPLSLECTVEGTSNPNLYWYRQAAGRGLQLLFYSVGIGQISSEVPQNLSASRPQDRQFILSSKKLLLSDSGFYLCAWTPGRWNTEAFFGQGTRLTVV.

This clonotype occurred a few times. This chain links TRBV20-1 with TRBJ2-7; no reliable D call. Trimming cost V 2 bases and J 0 bases, with 8 bases left between them. The CDR3 has 13 amino acids. Looked up from germline, CDR1 is DFQATT and CDR2 is SNEGSKA (reference sequence). The CDR3 sequence is CSARSHISYEQYF. The CDR3 DNA follows: TGCAGTGCTAGATCTCACATCTCCTACGAGCAGTACTTC.

V gene TRBV19 combines with J gene TRBJ2-1; D possibly corresponds to TRBD2 (6 bases). The CDR3 extends over 13 amino acids. Germline-derived CDR1 and CDR2 are LNHDA and SQIVND (reference sequence). Trimming removed 10 bases from V and 6 bases from J, with 16 bases in between. The CDR3 bases are TGTGCCATATCGGGACTGGCGGCCAATGAGCAGTTCTTC. Its protein product is CAISGLAANEQFF.

CDR3 protein: CASSMRDGAYEQYF. CDR3 DNA: TGTGCCAGCAGCATGCGGGACGGAGCCTACGAGCAGTACTTC. The rearrangement uses TRBV9 and TRBJ2-7, with D perhaps matching TRBD2 (6 bases). The germline V gene has CDR1 SGDLS and CDR2 YYNGEE. V was trimmed by 4 bases and J by 2 bases, leaving 13 bases between them. The CDR3 is made up of 14 amino acids.

The chain uses TRBV6-6 and TRBJ2-7; D might be TRBD2 (6 bases). Trimming removed 1 base from V and 5 bases from J, with 21 bases in between. The CDR3 spans 17 residues. The germline V gene has CDR1 MNHNY and CDR2 SVGAGI (reference sequence). The chain's CDR3 is CASSYFSGARGLDEQYF. DNA for the CDR3: TGTGCCAGCAGTTACTTTTCTGGGGCCCGGGGGTTGGACGAGCAGTACTTC.

The genes are TRBV10-3 and TRBJ2-7; 9 bases line up with TRBD1. J lost 5 bases, V lost 6 bases, and 14 bases had no gene match. Germline lookup yields CDR1 ENHRY and CDR2 SYGVKD. This CDR3 has 16 residues. The CDR3 sequence is CAIRQRQGEIGDEQYF. CDR3 nucleotide sequence: TGTGCCATCAGACAAAGACAGGGGGAGATCGGGGACGAGCAGTACTTC.

This clonotype showed up just a few times. The chain recombines TRBV2 with TRBJ2-2; D may be TRBD1 or TRBD2 (6 bases each). CDR1 and CDR2 (germline): SNHLY, FYNNEI. The CDR3 sequence is 17 residues long. The V gene lost 6 bases and the J gene lost 0 bases, with 17 bases spanning the gap. Here the CDR3 DNA reads TGTGCCAGCAGCGGATGGACGGAGGGGGCGAACACCGGGGAGCTGTTTTTT. Translated: CASSGWTEGANTGELFF.

The chain couples TRBV7-9 to TRBJ2-4; 8 nucleotides match TRBD1. V shed 6 bases and J 7 bases; nucleotides not matched to a gene: 8. Per germline, CDR1 SEHNR and CDR2 FQNEAQ (reference sequence). The CDR3 contains 14 residues. CDR3: CASRPGQGPNIQYF. DNA of the CDR3: TGTGCCAGCAGACCTGGACAGGGCCCGAACATTCAGTACTTC.

Turning to this clonotype: A read error may account for a junction end that differs from germline. J is TRBJ2-3 and V is TRBV19; 10 nucleotides align to TRBD2. The germline gives CDR1 LNHDA, CDR2 SQIVND (reference sequence). The length of the CDR3 is 16 residues. The CDR3 sequence: CASSVGLAVSTDTQYF. DNA of the CDR3: TGTGCAAGTAGTGTCGGACTAGCGGTGAGCACAGATACGCAGTATTTT.

The chain joins TRBV7-8 to TRBJ2-3; 7 bases are a match to TRBD1. Per germline, CDR1 SGHVS and CDR2 FQNEAQ. The CDR3 runs 16 residues. With 5 bases clipped from V and 0 bases from J, the junction kept 8 bases outside the gene matches. The DNA of the CDR3 is TGTGCCAGCAGCCCTAGGACAGGAAGGAGCACAGATACGCAGTATTTT. It yields the protein CASSPRTGRSTDTQYF.

This chain joins TRBV11-2 and TRBJ2-1, with D perhaps matching TRBD1 or TRBD2 (5 bases each). Per germline, CDR1 SGHAT and CDR2 FQNNGV. Trimming left V 0 bases short and J 8 bases short, with 17 bases between. The CDR3 contains 16 residues. The CDR3 spells CASSLDLGPGPYEQFF. In DNA, the CDR3 is TGTGCCAGCAGCTTAGATCTGGGACCAGGGCCATATGAGCAGTTCTTC.

V usage is TRBV5-1 and J usage is TRBJ1-1, with 9 bases lining up with TRBD1. The germline gives CDR1 SGHRS, CDR2 YFSETQ. This CDR3 contains 13 residues. J lost 9 bases, V lost 0 bases, and 3 bases had no gene match. The CDR3: CASSLGDRGKAFF. For the CDR3, the DNA is TGCGCCAGCAGCTTGGGAGACAGGGGGAAAGCTTTCTTT. The whole variable domain, remainder taken from reference TRBV5-1 and TRBJ1-1, is KAGVTQTPRYLIKTRGQQVTLSCSPISGHRSVSWYQQTPGQGLQFLFEYFSETQRNKGNFPGRFSGRQFSNSRSEMNVSTLELGDSALYLCASSLGDRGKAFFGQGTRLTVV.

This clonotype was observed a few times. The rearrangement uses TRBV12-3 or TRBV12-4 and TRBJ2-1; perhaps TRBD2 as D (6 bases). The CDR3 is 14 amino acids. V lost 8 bases and J lost 6, with 17 bases in between. Written as DNA, the CDR3 is TGTGCCAGCCGCGCCGTGTTGGGGGGCAATGAGCAGTTCTTC. Its protein product is CASRAVLGGNEQFF.

CDR3 in amino acids: CASSPTSGIEETQYF. CDR3 bases: TGTGCCAGCAGCCCAACTAGCGGGATTGAGGAGACCCAGTACTTC. The chain links TRBV5-4 to TRBJ2-5, with 10 nucleotides matching TRBD2. The germline V gene encodes CDR1 SGHNT and CDR2 YYREEE (reference sequence). This CDR3 contains 15 residues. V was clipped by 4 bases and J by 5 bases; unmatched bases: 8.

The chain carries TRBV6-4 and TRBJ2-3, with 14 bases aligning to TRBD2. Germline lookup yields CDR1 MRHNA and CDR2 SNTAGT. This CDR3 is built from 15 residues. V shed 3 bases and J 4 bases; nucleotides not matched to a gene: 0. The CDR3 loop reads CASSETSGRADTQYF. The CDR3 bases are TGTGCCAGCAGTGAGACTAGCGGGAGGGCAGATACGCAGTATTTT.

The chain couples TRBV18 to TRBJ2-1, with 10 bases fitting TRBD1. V lost 3 bases, J lost 9 bases, and 14 bases stayed unmatched. Germline CDR1 and CDR2: KGHSH and LQKENI. The CDR3 sequence is 17 residues long. The CDR3 reads CASSPRQGRQGAGEQFF. In nucleotides, the CDR3 is TGTGCCAGCTCACCCAGGCAGGGAAGACAGGGGGCAGGTGAGCAGTTCTTC.